The 25 T cell receptor beta chains below come from one sample, sequenced in a study of shared clonotypes between healthy human individuals. Libraries were prepared by immunoSEQ multiplex PCR; TCRdb keeps only in-frame clonotypes and omits some of them. The repertoire holds roughly 1,100,000 clones, with 65% to 80% as singletons. The sequenced material came from memory CD4+ T cells sorted from blood. Subset specified: CD45RA-negative fraction. All receptors come from a man in his late teens or twenties in good health.

This clone was recorded a few times. The chain links TRBV4-1 to TRBJ2-7; 9 nucleotides align to TRBD2. Germline CDR1 is MGHRA and CDR2 is YSYEKL. Trimming at V came to 4 bases and at J to 5 bases, leaving 15 bases not matched to a gene. This CDR3 region has 17 residues. The CDR3 sequence is CASSRAGLANLGDEQYF. The DNA for the CDR3 is TGCGCCAGCAGCCGAGCGGGACTAGCCAATCTTGGGGACGAGCAGTACTTC.

This clone was detected only a few times. This sequence joins TRBV7-3 and TRBJ2-2, with D possibly called TRBD1 or TRBD2 (7 bases each). Germline loops: CDR1 SGHTA, CDR2 FQGTGA. Trimming stripped 3 bases from V and 4 bases from J, with 12 bases between. This CDR3 contains 15 residues. CDR3 nucleotides: TGTGCCAGCAGCTTCCAGGGGGGGCCCACCGGGGAGCTGTTTTTT. It codes for CASSFQGGPTGELFF. Variable domain in full (rest from reference TRBV7-3 and TRBJ2-2): GAGVSQTPSNKVTEKGKYVELRCDPISGHTALYWYRQSLGQGPEFLIYFQGTGAADDSGLPNDRFFAVRPEGSVSTLKIQRTERGDSAVYLCASSFQGGPTGELFFGEGSRLTVL.

This clone was found a few times. The sample carries other DNA sequences with the same CDR3. The chain carries TRBV7-9 and TRBJ2-7; no clear D gene. Trimming pared 5 bases from V and 2 bases from J, leaving 7 bases between. The germline V gene encodes CDR1 SEHNR and CDR2 FQNEAQ (reference sequence). There are 12 residues in the CDR3. In DNA form, the CDR3 reads TGTGCCAGCAGCCTACAAGCCTACGAGCAGTACTTC. It yields the protein CASSLQAYEQYF.

The genes are TRBV6-6 and TRBJ1-3; TRBD1 agrees at 7 bases. V trimming: 5 bases; J trimming: 3 bases; junction bases outside the gene matches: 7. From germline, CDR1 is MNHNY and CDR2 SVGAGI (reference sequence). The CDR3 extends over 15 amino acids. DNA of the CDR3: TGTGCCAGCAGTAGGGGAGGGGGCAGTGGAAACACCATATATTTT. This translates into CASSRGGGSGNTIYF.

This rearrangement joins TRBV9 to TRBJ1-1, with a weak D call TRBD1 (5 bases). V was trimmed by 0 bases and J by 2 bases, leaving 20 bases between them. CDR1 is SGDLS and CDR2 is YYNGEE in the germline V gene. The length of the CDR3 is 18 residues. The CDR3 protein is CASSVEYQGDRGNTEAFF. CDR3 coding DNA: TGTGCCAGCAGCGTAGAATATCAGGGAGACCGCGGTAACACTGAAGCTTTCTTT.

J is TRBJ1-2 and V is TRBV5-1; a weak D match, TRBD1 (5 bases). Per the germline V gene, CDR1 is SGHRS and CDR2 is YFSETQ. CDR3 length equals 15 residues. Trimming removed 1 base from V and 7 bases from J, with 17 bases in between. The CDR3 spells CASSLRPGLEGGYTF. The CDR3 DNA sequence: TGCGCCAGCAGCTTGAGGCCAGGGCTAGAGGGTGGCTACACCTTC.

The gene calls are TRBV5-6 and TRBJ1-1; 8 bases align to TRBD1. The CDR3 covers 13 residues. V shed 4 bases, J shed 11 bases, and the junction held 10 bases outside the gene matches. In germline, CDR1 is SGHDT, CDR2 YYEEEE. The CDR3, as DNA: TGTGCCAGCAGCCTGGACAGGGATCGGGCCGCTTTCTTT. The encoded protein is CASSLDRDRAAFF.

The V and J genes are TRBV19 and TRBJ2-7, with 8 bases matching TRBD2. V shed 3 bases and J 0 bases; nucleotides not matched to a gene: 4. The length of the CDR3 is 15 residues. Germline values: CDR1 LNHDA, CDR2 SQIVND (reference sequence). CDR3: CASSIASGGSYEQYF. The CDR3 DNA is TGTGCCAGTAGTATCGCCAGCGGGGGCTCCTACGAGCAGTACTTC.

The chain links TRBV13 to TRBJ2-5; D may be TRBD2 (6 bases). The CDR3 is 15 amino acids. Per germline, CDR1 PRHDT and CDR2 FYEKMQ (reference sequence). The germline V and J ends were trimmed by 5 bases and 10 bases, with 23 bases remaining between them. CDR3 in amino acids: CASSGLRGRQRDQYF. The CDR3 bases are TGTGCCAGCAGCGGCTTGCGGGGCCGACAACGGGACCAGTACTTC. Supplemented by reference TRBV13 and TRBJ2-5, the full variable domain reads AAGVIQSPRHLIKEKRETATLKCYPIPRHDTVYWYQQGPGQDPQFLISFYEKMQSDKGSIPDRFSAQQFSDYHSELNMSSLELGDSALYFCASSGLRGRQRDQYFGPGTRLLVL.

This clone was counted once. The chain employs TRBV5-1 and TRBJ2-7; D perhaps matches TRBD1 (6 bases). CDR1 is SGHRS, CDR2 YFSETQ, per germline. Trimming cost V 5 bases and J 6 bases, with 18 bases left between them. This CDR3 is 14 amino acids long. CDR3 in amino acids: CASRVEQGNGEQYF. The CDR3 coding sequence is TGCGCCAGCAGGGTGGAACAGGGCAACGGCGAGCAGTACTTC.

Only one count was recorded for this clone. V is TRBV7-2 and J is TRBJ1-1; weak D call: TRBD1 (6 bases). V was cut by 5 bases and J by 1 base, with 20 bases left in between. Germline values: CDR1 SGHTA, CDR2 FQGNSA. The CDR3 is 17 residues long. The DNA for the CDR3 is TGTGCCAGCAGCCTCCCCGGGGGGCCCCGAGCGAACACTGAAGCTTTCTTT. Translation gives CASSLPGGPRANTEAFF.

The V call is TRBV18, the J call TRBJ1-1; maybe TRBD1 (5 bases). This CDR3 spans 17 amino acids. V shed 4 bases and J shed 1 base, with 19 bases lying between them. Germline values: CDR1 KGHSH, CDR2 LQKENI. The CDR3 sequence: CASSRFLTGGGNTEAFF. The CDR3 DNA is TGTGCCAGCTCACGTTTCTTAACCGGGGGTGGGAACACTGAAGCTTTCTTT.

This sequence joins TRBV27 and TRBJ1-6, with D perhaps matching TRBD1 (6 bases). Germline CDR1 reads MNHEY; CDR2 reads SMNVEV (reference sequence). This CDR3 has 15 residues. Trimming pared 6 bases from V and 10 bases from J, leaving 19 bases between. In DNA, the CDR3 is TGTGCCAGCAGAAGGTCAGGGCAACAGGGATCACCCCTCCACTTT. Its translation: CASRRSGQQGSPLHF.

The chain uses TRBV5-6 and TRBJ1-1, with D possibly matching TRBD1 (6 bases). V was trimmed by 0 bases and J by 0 bases, leaving 12 bases between them. Germline-derived CDR1 and CDR2 are SGHDT and YYEEEE. CDR3 length: 16 residues. CDR3 sequence: CASSLGSGHLNTEAFF. CDR3 nucleotides: TGTGCCAGCAGCTTGGGATCGGGACATTTGAACACTGAAGCTTTCTTT. The variable domain in full, with the rest retrieved from reference TRBV5-6 and TRBJ1-1, is DAGVTQSPTHLIKTRGQQVTLRCSPKSGHDTVSWYQQALGQGPQFIFQYYEEEERQRGNFPDRFSGHQFPNYSSELNVNALLLGDSALYLCASSLGSGHLNTEAFFGQGTRLTVV.

This chain uses TRBV18 with TRBJ1-3; D may be TRBD1 (6 bases). The CDR3 has 18 amino acids. Germline CDR1 and CDR2: KGHSH and LQKENI. The ends were cut back, 3 bases at V and 0 bases at J, with 18 bases in the middle. The CDR3: CASSPPVGQLSSGNTIYF. The CDR3 DNA is TGTGCCAGCTCACCCCCCGTCGGACAGTTAAGCTCTGGAAACACCATATATTTT.

The sample holds a few counts of this clone. This chain uses TRBV30 with TRBJ1-2, with D unclear. CDR3 length: 14 residues. The V gene's germline CDR1 is GTSNPN and CDR2 SVGIG (reference sequence). V lost 0 bases to trimming and J lost 5 bases, with 13 bases between them. As DNA, the CDR3 is TGTGCCTGGAGTGTAGATGGCAGGAAGTATGGCTACACCTTC. Translation gives CAWSVDGRKYGYTF.

This clone came up a few times. This rearrangement joins TRBV5-6 to TRBJ1-6; D gene ambiguous. This CDR3 region has 15 residues. Trimming took off 5 bases at V and 7 bases at J, with 16 bases between the two ends. CDR1 SGHDT and CDR2 YYEEEE come from the germline V gene. The DNA for the CDR3 is TGTGCCAGCAGTTGGTCGGGCAGCAAAAATTCACCCCTCCACTTT. This translates into CASSWSGSKNSPLHF.

This clone was picked up a small number of times. The V and J genes are TRBV9 and TRBJ2-7, with D uncertain. V shed 0 bases and J shed 4 bases, with 14 bases lying between them. Germline V gene data show CDR1 as SGDLS and CDR2 as YYNGEE. This CDR3 has 15 residues. CDR3 protein: CASSVGWSSSYEQYF. CDR3 bases: TGTGCCAGCAGCGTAGGGTGGAGTTCTTCTTACGAGCAGTACTTC.

The chain employs TRBV11-2 and TRBJ1-4, with a tentative D call TRBD1 (6 bases). V lost 1 base and J lost 2, with 8 bases in between. Germline CDR1 and CDR2: SGHAT and FQNNGV. This CDR3 spans 15 amino acids. The CDR3, as DNA: TGTGCCAGCAGCTTAGGGACAGTTACTAATGAAAAACTGTTTTTT. It yields the protein CASSLGTVTNEKLFF.

Worth noting for this clone: This CDR3 is also generated by other DNA sequences in the sample. The rearrangement joins TRBV19 to TRBJ1-6; 8 bases match TRBD1. Germline V lookup: CDR1 LNHDA, CDR2 SQIVND (reference sequence). The CDR3 runs to 14 residues. V trimming: 5 bases; J trimming: 7 bases; junction bases outside the gene matches: 4. CDR3: CASSPGTGNSPLHF. The CDR3 nucleotides read TGTGCCAGTAGTCCCGGGACAGGCAATTCACCCCTCCACTTT.

J is TRBJ1-4 and V is TRBV5-4; D remains unclear. The V gene lost 3 bases and the J gene lost 0 bases, with 6 bases spanning the gap. The germline gives CDR1 SGHNT, CDR2 YYREEE (reference sequence). CDR3 length: 14 amino acids. The CDR3 is CASSYSPTNEKLFF. The CDR3 DNA reads as TGTGCCAGCAGCTACAGCCCAACTAATGAAAAACTGTTTTTT.

This clone occurred a few times. The rearrangement joins TRBV7-3 to TRBJ2-1, with TRBD1 matching 7 bases. Trimming removed 3 bases from V and 6 bases from J; junction bases left unmatched: 2. This CDR3 contains 13 residues. Germline assignment: CDR1 SGHTA and CDR2 FQGTGA. The CDR3 protein is CASSFDRVNEQFF. CDR3 DNA sequence: TGTGCCAGCAGCTTCGACAGGGTCAATGAGCAGTTCTTC.

The rearrangement links TRBV27 to TRBJ1-2; maybe TRBD1 (5 bases). This CDR3 is 13 amino acids long. Germline lookup yields CDR1 MNHEY and CDR2 SMNVEV (reference sequence). V dropped 3 bases and J dropped 8 bases, with 13 bases sitting between them. The CDR3 region is CASSFTGSFGYTF. CDR3 coding DNA: TGTGCCAGCAGTTTCACAGGTTCGTTCGGCTACACCTTC.

The chain is built from TRBV28 and TRBJ2-3; D is unclear. The CDR3 sequence is 14 residues long. CDR1 is MDHEN, CDR2 SYDVKM, per germline. Deletions cut 2 bases from V and 2 bases from J, with 8 bases between. The CDR3 nucleotides are TGTGCCAGCAGTTTAAAGCATCTCACAGATACGCAGTATTTT. It translates to CASSLKHLTDTQYF.

The chain employs TRBV6-1 and TRBJ1-1, with unresolved D. Trimming shortened V by 0 bases and J by 11 bases, and 13 bases separated the two germline ends. The CDR3 runs 13 residues. Germline CDR1 reads MNHNS; CDR2 reads SASEGT. This CDR3 is CASSEAAGRTAFF. The CDR3 DNA follows: TGTGCCAGCAGTGAAGCGGCCGGACGAACGGCTTTCTTT.